Shown below are 32 T cell receptor beta chains from a single sample sequenced in a study of T cells after yellow fever vaccination. In TCRdb, the 5' RACE reads were re-called with MiXCR into one record per CDR3 protein. Of under 550,000 distinct CDR3 sequences detected, 20% to 25% appear once; the ten largest clones hold about 16%. The source material was PBMCs, sampled approximately 22 days after the first yellow fever vaccination. The receptors were sampled from a man aged 18-30 years who received the YFV17D yellow fever vaccine.

This clonotype appeared a few times. The gene calls are TRBV28 and TRBJ2-2, with TRBD2 as a possible D gene (6 bases). Trimming removed 0 bases from V and 3 bases from J, with 26 bases in between. CDR3 size: 21 residues. CDR1 is MDHEN and CDR2 is SYDVKM in the germline V gene. CDR3 sequence reads: CASSLWSGVWRAGKDTGELFF. In nucleotides, the CDR3 is TGTGCCAGCAGTTTATGGTCGGGGGTGTGGAGGGCAGGGAAGGACACCGGGGAGCTGTTTTTT.

This clonotype showed up just a few times. This chain connects TRBV29-1 to TRBJ1-1; 7 bases map to TRBD1. The CDR3 has 13 amino acids. From germline, CDR1 is SQVTM and CDR2 ANQGSEA. V was pared by 7 bases and J by 4 bases, with 9 bases of the junction left unmatched. In nucleotides, the CDR3 is TGCAGCGCCGAGACAGGGAGGGGCACTGAAGCTTTCTTT. This gives the protein CSAETGRGTEAFF.

This clonotype was counted only a few times. V gene TRBV12-3 or TRBV12-4 combines with J gene TRBJ1-5; tentatively, D is TRBD1 (6 bases). The CDR3 length is 13 residues. Trimming cost V 7 bases and J 3 bases, with 10 bases left between them. CDR3 in amino acids: CASTGQINQPQHF. CDR3 DNA sequence: TGTGCCAGCACAGGACAGATCAATCAGCCCCAGCATTTT.

This clonotype was picked up a small number of times. The chain is built from TRBV7-9 and TRBJ1-2; D gene ambiguous. Germline loops: CDR1 SEHNR, CDR2 FQNEAQ (reference sequence). This CDR3 contains 11 residues. V was pared by 8 bases and J by 8 bases, with 12 bases between. Here the CDR3 reads CASAYLGGYTF. In DNA form, the CDR3 reads TGTGCCAGCGCCTATCTGGGCGGCTACACCTTC.

The chain combines TRBV5-1 with TRBJ2-1; the match to TRBD1 covers 9 bases. The trim removed 1 base at V and 0 bases at J, leaving 11 bases unmatched. In germline, CDR1 is SGHRS, CDR2 YFSETQ. The CDR3 has 19 amino acids. For the CDR3, the DNA is TGCGCCAGCAGCTTGTCCGGACAGGGGTCAACGCGCTCCTACAATGAGCAGTTCTTC. It encodes CASSLSGQGSTRSYNEQFF.

The V and J genes are TRBV6-2 or TRBV6-3 and TRBJ2-3; the D call may be TRBD1 or TRBD2 (5 bases each). Trimming cost V 11 bases and J 3 bases, with 15 bases left between them. Germline values: CDR1 MNHEY, CDR2 SVGEGT. CDR3 length equals 13 residues. DNA of the CDR3: TGTGCCCTCAGAGGGGTCGGGACAGATACGCAGTATTTT. Amino acids: CALRGVGTDTQYF.

This clonotype was detected a few times. The chain has TRBV27 and TRBJ2-3; D may be TRBD1 (6 bases). The length of the CDR3 is 16 residues. Trimming removed 5 bases from V and 1 base from J, with 16 bases in between. From germline, CDR1 is MNHEY and CDR2 SMNVEV (reference sequence). CDR3 bases: TGTGCCAGCAGTCCCCACTTCAGGGGAGGCACAGATACGCAGTATTTT. Amino acids: CASSPHFRGGTDTQYF.

This clonotype was counted between two and nine times. The chain links TRBV15 to TRBJ2-2; D gene uncertain. In germline, CDR1 is LNHNV, CDR2 YYDKDF (reference sequence). There are 15 residues in the CDR3. The V end was cut by 0 bases, the J end by 2 bases, with 7 bases between. CDR3 sequence reads: CATSRDTANTGELFF. The CDR3, as DNA: TGTGCCACCAGCAGAGATACAGCAAACACCGGGGAGCTGTTTTTT.

This clonotype was observed a few times. This chain connects TRBV7-3 to TRBJ2-4; possible D gene TRBD2, 6 bases. Trimming took 6 bases from V and 0 from J, leaving 15 bases between them. Looked up from germline, CDR1 is SGHTA and CDR2 is FQGTGA. This CDR3 region has 16 residues. The CDR3 sequence is CASSKGTLLAKNIQYF. The CDR3 DNA reads TGTGCCAGCAGTAAAGGGACTTTGCTAGCCAAAAACATTCAGTACTTC.

The sample holds a few counts of this clonotype. The CDR3 loop is CASSLTGAQETQYF. CDR3 nucleotide sequence: TGCGCCAGCAGCTTAACCGGGGCCCAAGAGACCCAGTACTTC. V usage is TRBV5-1 and J usage is TRBJ2-5, with D perhaps matching TRBD1 or TRBD2 (5 bases each). The ends were cut back, 2 bases at V and 1 base at J, with 9 bases in the middle. Per the germline V gene, CDR1 is SGHRS and CDR2 is YFSETQ. This CDR3 is built from 14 residues.

The chain employs TRBV6-4 and TRBJ2-7, with 7 bases lining up with TRBD2. Germline trimming cut 8 bases from V and 3 bases from J; bases unmatched to any gene: 1. The CDR3 covers 11 residues. Germline V gene lookup returns CDR1 MRHNA and CDR2 SNTAGT. The CDR3 sequence is CASPGGYEQYV. In DNA, the CDR3 is TGTGCCAGCCCGGGGGGCTACGAGCAGTACGTC.

This chain joins TRBV4-2 and TRBJ1-4; 9 positions match TRBD1. CDR3 length: 17 residues. V gave up 6 bases and J gave up 4 bases; unmatched junction bases: 12. The germline gives CDR1 LGHNA, CDR2 YNFKEQ. This CDR3 reads CASRRGQGGGINEKLFF. CDR3 DNA sequence: TGTGCCAGCAGAAGGGGACAGGGAGGGGGGATTAATGAAAAACTGTTTTTT.

This clonotype was seen more than once but under ten times. This chain links TRBV6-2 or TRBV6-3 with TRBJ2-7; D uncertain. In germline, CDR1 is MNHEY, CDR2 SVGEGT. This CDR3 has 14 amino acids. V was clipped by 2 bases and J by 1 base, with 9 bases between them. CDR3: CASSYLGDSYEQYF. CDR3 coding DNA: TGTGCCAGCAGTTACCTCGGAGATTCCTACGAGCAGTACTTC.

The V gene is TRBV5-5, the J gene TRBJ2-3, with 9 bases that match TRBD1. The CDR3 has 15 amino acids. Per germline, CDR1 SGHKS and CDR2 YYEKEE (reference sequence). The ends lost 8 bases at V and 0 bases at J; junction bases unmatched: 7. The CDR3 region has the DNA TGTGCCAGTCACAGGGGGCAAACTAGCACAGATACGCAGTATTTT. Its translation: CASHRGQTSTDTQYF.

This chain connects TRBV7-9 to TRBJ2-3, with D perhaps assigned TRBD1 or TRBD2 (6 bases each). This CDR3 contains 15 residues. V was trimmed by 7 bases and J by 6 bases, leaving 20 bases between them. Germline V gene data show CDR1 as SEHNR and CDR2 as FQNEAQ (reference sequence). CDR3 nucleotides: TGTGCCAGCACCCAACAAAGGGGGGCCACGGATACGCAGTATTTT. Translation gives CASTQQRGATDTQYF. Full variable domain (missing parts from reference TRBV7-9 and TRBJ2-3): DTGVSQNPRHKITKRGQNVTFRCDPISEHNRLYWYRQTLGQGPEFLTYFQNEAQLEKSRLLSDRFSAERPKGSFSTLEIQRTEQGDSAMYLCASTQQRGATDTQYFGPGTRLTVL.

The chain joins TRBV6-1 to TRBJ1-5; possible D gene TRBD1, 6 bases. The germline V gene encodes CDR1 MNHNS and CDR2 SASEGT. CDR3 length equals 15 residues. Trimming pared 2 bases from V and 3 bases from J, leaving 11 bases between. CDR3 sequence (DNA): TGTGCCAGCAGTGAATCAGGGGCCTACAATCAGCCCCAGCATTTT. The encoded protein is CASSESGAYNQPQHF.

This clonotype was picked up a small number of times. The chain joins TRBV6-2 or TRBV6-3 to TRBJ1-1; 7 positions match TRBD1. The V gene's germline CDR1 is MNHEY and CDR2 SVGEGT. The V gene end was trimmed by 8 bases and the J gene end by 10 bases; junction bases not matched to a gene: 7. This CDR3 has 11 amino acids. This CDR3 is CASRTGVGAFF. In DNA form, the CDR3 reads TGTGCCAGCCGGACAGGAGTCGGAGCTTTCTTT.

This chain links TRBV7-3 with TRBJ2-3; 9 bases are a match to TRBD2. CDR1 is SGHTA, CDR2 FQGTGA, per germline. The CDR3 has 15 residues. J was trimmed by 7 bases and V by 3 bases; bases with no gene match: 8. The CDR3 DNA reads as TGTGCCAGCAGCTTCGAAGGGACTAGCAGCAATACGCAGTATTTT. This sequence encodes CASSFEGTSSNTQYF.

CDR3 region: CASRTQGDGYTF. The CDR3 nucleotides read TGTGCCAGCAGAACCCAGGGGGATGGCTACACCTTC. V usage is TRBV25-1 and J usage is TRBJ1-2; the match to TRBD1 covers 7 bases. Germline CDR1 is MGHDK and CDR2 is SYGVNS. J lost 6 bases, V lost 6 bases, and 4 bases had no gene match. The CDR3 has 12 amino acids.

This clonotype was observed a few times. V and J are TRBV5-1 and TRBJ2-2; a possible D gene is TRBD1 (5 bases). The CDR3 is 16 amino acids. The germline gives CDR1 SGHRS, CDR2 YFSETQ. V was cut by 0 bases and J by 5 bases, with 14 bases left in between. As DNA, the CDR3 is TGCGCCAGCAGCTTGGACTCCAGGGTCAAGACCGGGGAGCTGTTTTTT. It codes for CASSLDSRVKTGELFF.

This clonotype was observed a handful of times. Here the CDR3 reads CASSYSNPGGGKETQYF. The CDR3 nucleotides read TGTGCCAGCAGTTACTCAAACCCAGGGGGAGGTAAAGAGACCCAGTACTTC. The genes are TRBV6-5 and TRBJ2-5, with D tentatively TRBD1 (7 bases). The CDR3 extends over 17 amino acids. From germline, CDR1 is MNHEY and CDR2 SVGAGI. V lost 0 bases and J 3 bases, leaving 17 bases between the germline ends.

V is TRBV6-1 and J is TRBJ1-5, with D maybe TRBD1 (6 bases). The germline V gene encodes CDR1 MNHNS and CDR2 SASEGT. The V end was cut by 5 bases, the J end by 4 bases, with 12 bases between. The CDR3 length is 14 residues. In nucleotides, the CDR3 is TGTGCCAGCAGTCAGACAGGAAGGAATCAGCCCCAGCATTTT. Translating gives CASSQTGRNQPQHF.

This clonotype was picked up a small number of times. The chain links TRBV27 to TRBJ2-2; D unclear. Germline CDR1 and CDR2: MNHEY and SMNVEV (reference sequence). Trimming left V 2 bases short and J 4 bases short, with 11 bases between. CDR3 length equals 15 residues. The CDR3 is CASSLRGRFTGELFF. For the CDR3, the DNA is TGTGCCAGCAGTTTAAGAGGTCGTTTCACCGGGGAGCTGTTTTTT.

This clonotype was seen repeatedly, ten times or more. V gene TRBV10-2 combines with J gene TRBJ1-1; weak D call: TRBD1 (5 bases). The length of the CDR3 is 12 residues. Per the germline V gene, CDR1 is WSHSY and CDR2 is SAAADI. V dropped 6 bases and J dropped 1 base, with 6 bases sitting between them. The CDR3 nucleotides read TGCGCCAGCAGGACAGAGAACACTGAAGCTTTCTTT. Protein product: CASRTENTEAFF.

This clonotype was counted a few times. The gene calls are TRBV5-1 and TRBJ1-5; maybe TRBD1 (6 bases). Trimming cost V 0 bases and J 6 bases, with 10 bases left between them. CDR1 is SGHRS, CDR2 YFSETQ, per germline. There are 14 residues in the CDR3. CDR3 amino acids: CASSLEQGGQPQHF. CDR3 DNA: TGCGCCAGCAGCTTGGAACAGGGAGGTCAGCCCCAGCATTTT. Drawing the rest from reference TRBV5-1 and TRBJ1-5, the complete variable domain is KAGVTQTPRYLIKTRGQQVTLSCSPISGHRSVSWYQQTPGQGLQFLFEYFSETQRNKGNFPGRFSGRQFSNSRSEMNVSTLELGDSALYLCASSLEQGGQPQHFGDGTRLSIL.

This clonotype has just a few counts. This sequence joins TRBV30 and TRBJ2-3; possible D gene TRBD2, 6 bases. The V gene's germline CDR1 is GTSNPN and CDR2 SVGIG (reference sequence). V lost 3 bases and J lost 4, with 17 bases in between. This CDR3 has 15 amino acids. The CDR3 spells CAWSSSVWEADTQYF. In DNA form, the CDR3 reads TGTGCCTGGAGCTCCTCGGTTTGGGAGGCAGATACGCAGTATTTT.

This clonotype appeared a few times. The CDR3 DNA sequence: TGTGCCAGCAGCTTATCCGGGGACGATTTAGATACGCAGTATTTT. Translation gives CASSLSGDDLDTQYF. This chain links TRBV7-3 with TRBJ2-3, with D perhaps being TRBD1 or TRBD2 (5 bases each). The CDR3 totals 15 residues. Germline CDR1 SGHTA, CDR2 FQGTGA. Trimming removed 2 bases at V and 5 bases at J, with 14 bases between.

The chain links TRBV6-1 to TRBJ2-7; 10 positions match TRBD1. The CDR3 runs to 14 residues. In germline, CDR1 is MNHNS, CDR2 SASEGT. J gave up 2 bases and V 7 bases, and 5 bases lay outside the gene matches. CDR3 residues: CASTMGQGPYEQYV. For the CDR3, the DNA is TGTGCCAGCACTATGGGACAGGGGCCCTACGAGCAGTACGTC.

The chain recombines TRBV7-9 with TRBJ1-2, with D unresolved. Germline V gene data show CDR1 as SEHNR and CDR2 as FQNEAQ (reference sequence). This CDR3 contains 11 residues. This CDR3 is CRAEANYGYTF. The CDR3 nucleotides read TGTCGGGCAGAAGCTAACTATGGCTACACCTTC.

The V call is TRBV6-5, the J call TRBJ2-3, with 9 nucleotides matching TRBD2. Germline V lookup: CDR1 MNHEY, CDR2 SVGAGI. CDR3 length: 17 residues. Losses at the gene ends were 2 bases for V and 0 bases for J; bases not matched to a gene: 6. DNA of the CDR3: TGTGCCAGCAGTTACCTCAGGACTAGCGAGAGCACAGATACGCAGTATTTT. It encodes CASSYLRTSESTDTQYF.

This clonotype was counted a few times. The chain employs TRBV6-5 and TRBJ1-1; tentatively, D is TRBD1 (6 bases). The V end lost 5 bases, the J end lost 1 base, and 20 bases lay between the germline ends. CDR3 length: 17 residues. Germline values: CDR1 MNHEY, CDR2 SVGAGI. CDR3 sequence: CASSTGGVGGENTEAFF. CDR3 DNA sequence: TGTGCCAGCAGTACCGGGGGAGTAGGGGGGGAGAACACTGAAGCTTTCTTT.

This clonotype came up a few times. V gene TRBV7-9 combines with J gene TRBJ2-7, with 7 nucleotides matching TRBD2. Germline V gene lookup returns CDR1 SEHNR and CDR2 FQNEAQ (reference sequence). With V trimmed by 1 base and J by 2 bases, 5 bases remained unmatched. CDR3 length equals 15 residues. CDR3 protein: CASSLGLAATYEQYF. DNA for the CDR3: TGTGCCAGCAGCTTAGGACTAGCCGCCACCTACGAGCAGTACTTC. Filled out from reference TRBV7-9 and TRBJ2-7, the complete variable domain reads DTGVSQNPRHKITKRGQNVTFRCDPISEHNRLYWYRQTLGQGPEFLTYFQNEAQLEKSRLLSDRFSAERPKGSFSTLEIQRTEQGDSAMYLCASSLGLAATYEQYFGPGTRLTVT.